One T cell receptor (beta chain) is described in this entry. Its specificity is not known. This entry comes from a study of long-term antiretroviral therapy in people with HIV. Survey-level immunoSEQ v3.0 assays were run. TCRdb's table, derived via immunoSEQ multiplex PCR, lists solely in-frame clones and lacks some. This sample has under 30,000 clones; 81% occur once, and the top ten carry about 5.6%. Findings and caveats of the study: Collection of the blood, which took place between the mid-2000s and the late 2010s, possibly occurred under older ART regimens. Clones showing expansion before ART dominated the repertoire at all time points.

The sample was unsorted PBMCs, taken 4.4 years after starting antiretroviral therapy. This TCR was recovered from a man aged 25-45 years with HIV.

The CDR3 DNA sequence: TGCAGTGCTAGTCTGGAGGCTGAGCAGTTCTTC. As protein: CSASLEAEQFF. The rearrangement uses TRBV20-1 and TRBJ2-1; D might be TRBD2 (5 bases). From germline, CDR1 is DFQATT and CDR2 SNEGSKA (reference sequence). V gave up 3 bases and J gave up 9 bases, with 9 bases separating them. This CDR3 spans 11 amino acids.